This T cell receptor (beta chain) was sequenced in a study of OX40 agonist ivuxolimab in advanced cancers. The overall study: People in dose escalation had one of these cancers: hepatocellular carcinoma, melanoma, renal cell or head and neck cancer. Allowance was made for prior anti-PD-1, anti-PD-L1 or anti-CTLA-4 therapy, and around 41% had some. Study-wide results and limits: In the 0.1 to 3.0 mg/kg range, CD4+ and CD8+ blood T cells had expanded clonally by week 6. There were also nonresponders showing low normalized T-cell clonal expansion.

Comment on this clone: Antigen specificity is unknown.

The CDR3 covers 13 residues. CDR1 is SGHTA and CDR2 is FQGNSA in the germline V gene. Trimming took off 10 bases at V and 2 bases at J, with 11 bases between the two ends. Libraries were prepared by immunoSEQ multiplex PCR; TCRdb keeps only in-frame clonotypes and omits some of them. The sample holds 5,500 to 7,000 clones, around four fifths seen once. The sequence came from an adult with an advanced solid tumor such as melanoma, head and neck, liver or kidney cancer. This chain joins TRBV7-2 and TRBJ2-2; TRBD1 might be the D (6 bases). Sequenced material: CD4+ or CD8+ T cells sorted from blood, taken in a trial of the OX40 agonist ivuxolimab. The CDR3 nucleotides read TGTGCCACGGGGACATCTAACACCGGGGAGCTGTTTTTT. Translating it yields CATGTSNTGELFF.